This paragraph covers one T cell receptor beta chain sequence. V lost 6 bases and J lost 0, with 17 bases in between. Germline V gene sequence: CDR1 SGDLS, CDR2 YYNGEE. The CDR3 length is 16 residues. This sample stems from a study of blood T cell repertoires in COVID-19. On the study more broadly: Nucleic acid was either cDNA or gDNA, and it came from T cells, B-cell-depleted T cells, or PBMCs.

Per the authors' pipeline: Nucleated cell number was recorded as an estimate derived from reference gene primer amplification. The repertoire was sequenced with immunoSEQ multiplex PCR; TCRdb's copy has only in-frame clones and lacks some. V, J and clone size reflect that table, while D and trimming were determined from the DNA. The sample carries approximately 150,000 clones, roughly four fifths recorded once. The clonotype originates from a woman at least 80 years old with acute or convalescent COVID-19. The sequenced material came from peripheral blood. The V call is TRBV9, the J call TRBJ2-3; D possibly corresponds to TRBD2 (6 bases). In DNA form, the CDR3 reads TGTGCCAGCACCCCGGGGAGCGGGCGAAGCACAGATACGCAGTATTTT. This codes for CASTPGSGRSTDTQYF.